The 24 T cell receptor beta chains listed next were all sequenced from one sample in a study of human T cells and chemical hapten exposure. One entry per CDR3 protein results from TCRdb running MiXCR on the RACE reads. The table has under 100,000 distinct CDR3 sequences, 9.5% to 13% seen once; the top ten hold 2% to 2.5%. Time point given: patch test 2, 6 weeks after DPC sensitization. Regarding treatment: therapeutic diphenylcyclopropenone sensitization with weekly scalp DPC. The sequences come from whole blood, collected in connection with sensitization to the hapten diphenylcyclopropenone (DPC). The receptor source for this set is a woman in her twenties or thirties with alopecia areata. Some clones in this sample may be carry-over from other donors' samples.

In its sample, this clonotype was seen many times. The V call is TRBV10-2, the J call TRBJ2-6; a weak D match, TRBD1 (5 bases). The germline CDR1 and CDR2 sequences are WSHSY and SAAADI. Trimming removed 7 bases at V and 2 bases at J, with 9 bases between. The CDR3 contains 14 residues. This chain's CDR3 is CASKGVAGANVLTF. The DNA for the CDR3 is TGCGCCAGCAAAGGGGTTGCTGGGGCCAACGTCCTGACTTTC.

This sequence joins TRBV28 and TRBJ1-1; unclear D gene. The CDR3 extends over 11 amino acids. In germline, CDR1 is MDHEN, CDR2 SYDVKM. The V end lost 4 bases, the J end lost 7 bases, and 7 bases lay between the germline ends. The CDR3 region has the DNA TGTGCCAGCAGTTACCAAGTTGAAGCTTTCTTT. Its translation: CASSYQVEAFF. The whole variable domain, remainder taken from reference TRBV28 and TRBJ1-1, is DVKVTQSSRYLVKRTGEKVFLECVQDMDHENMFWYRQDPGLGLRLIYFSYDVKMKEKGDIPEGYSVSREKKERFSLILESASTNQTSMYLCASSYQVEAFFGQGTRLTVV.

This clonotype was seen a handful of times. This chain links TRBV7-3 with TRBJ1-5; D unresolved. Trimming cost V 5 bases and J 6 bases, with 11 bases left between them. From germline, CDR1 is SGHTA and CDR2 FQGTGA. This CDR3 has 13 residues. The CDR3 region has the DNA TGTGCCAGCAGCGCGAGACGAGGTCAGCCCCAGCATTTT. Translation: CASSARRGQPQHF.

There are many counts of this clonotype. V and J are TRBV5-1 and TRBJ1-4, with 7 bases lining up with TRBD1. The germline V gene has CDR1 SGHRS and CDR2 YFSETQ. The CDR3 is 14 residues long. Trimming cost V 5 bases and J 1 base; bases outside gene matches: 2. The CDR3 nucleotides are TGCGCCAGCAGGCGGGACAGAACTAATGAAAAACTGTTTTTT. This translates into CASRRDRTNEKLFF.

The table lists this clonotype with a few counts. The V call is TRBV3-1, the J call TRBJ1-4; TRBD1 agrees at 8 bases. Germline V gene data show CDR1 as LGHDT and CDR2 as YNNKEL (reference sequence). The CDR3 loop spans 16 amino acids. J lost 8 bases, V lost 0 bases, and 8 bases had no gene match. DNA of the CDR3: TGTGCCAGCAGCCAAGAAGTCGGCAGGGGGCTCGAAAAACTGTTTTTT. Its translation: CASSQEVGRGLEKLFF.

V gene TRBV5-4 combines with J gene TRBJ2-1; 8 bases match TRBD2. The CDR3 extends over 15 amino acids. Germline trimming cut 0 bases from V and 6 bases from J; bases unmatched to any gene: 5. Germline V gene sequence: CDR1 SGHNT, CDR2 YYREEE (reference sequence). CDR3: CASSLGRGASNEQFF. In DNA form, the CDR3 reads TGTGCCAGCAGCTTGGGGCGGGGGGCTTCCAATGAGCAGTTCTTC.

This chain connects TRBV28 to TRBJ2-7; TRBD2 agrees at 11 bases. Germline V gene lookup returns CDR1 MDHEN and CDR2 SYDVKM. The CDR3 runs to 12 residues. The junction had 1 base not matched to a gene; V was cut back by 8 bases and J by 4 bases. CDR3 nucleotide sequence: TGTGCCAGCGGGACTAGCGGATACGAGCAGTACTTC. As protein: CASGTSGYEQYF.

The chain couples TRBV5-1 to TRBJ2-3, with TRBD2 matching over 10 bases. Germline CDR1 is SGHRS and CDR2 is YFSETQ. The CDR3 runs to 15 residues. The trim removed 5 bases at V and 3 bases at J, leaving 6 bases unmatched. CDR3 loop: CASRTGTSVTDTQYF. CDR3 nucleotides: TGCGCCAGCAGGACCGGGACTAGCGTGACAGATACGCAGTATTTT.

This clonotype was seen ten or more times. DNA of the CDR3: TGCGCCAGCAGCTTGTACGACGGGACACCGAGCTCCTACGAGCAGTACTTC. It codes for CASSLYDGTPSSYEQYF. This sequence joins TRBV5-1 and TRBJ2-7, with a weak D call TRBD1 (6 bases). V was clipped by 1 base and J by 0 bases, with 17 bases between them. Germline CDR1 is SGHRS and CDR2 is YFSETQ. This CDR3 spans 17 amino acids.

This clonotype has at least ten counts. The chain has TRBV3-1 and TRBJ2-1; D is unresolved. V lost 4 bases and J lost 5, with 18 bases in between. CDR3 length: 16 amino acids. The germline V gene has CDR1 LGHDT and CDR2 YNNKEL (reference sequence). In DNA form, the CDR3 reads TGTGCCAGCAGCCCCTCCGACCGGGCGCCCCACAATGAGCAGTTCTTC. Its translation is CASSPSDRAPHNEQFF.

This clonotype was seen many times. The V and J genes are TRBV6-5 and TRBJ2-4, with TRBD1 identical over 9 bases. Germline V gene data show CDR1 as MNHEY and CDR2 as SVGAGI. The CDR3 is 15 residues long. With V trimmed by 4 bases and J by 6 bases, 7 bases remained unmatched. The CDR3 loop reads CASSSNRGHGNIQYF. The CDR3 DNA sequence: TGTGCCAGCAGTTCCAACAGGGGGCACGGAAACATTCAGTACTTC.

CDR3 nucleotides: TGTGCCACCAGCGTAGGGACTAGCGGGGGGTACGAGCAGTACTTC. It codes for CATSVGTSGGYEQYF. The V and J genes are TRBV15 and TRBJ2-7, with 15 bases lining up with TRBD2. The J segment lost 4 bases and the V segment lost 5 bases, leaving 3 bases of the junction unmatched. This CDR3 is built from 15 residues. Looked up from germline, CDR1 is LNHNV and CDR2 is YYDKDF (reference sequence). Complete variable domain (other parts from reference TRBV15 and TRBJ2-7): DAMVIQNPRYQVTQFGKPVTLSCSQTLNHNVMYWYQQKSSQAPKLLFHYYDKDFNNEADTPDNFQSRRPNTSFCFLDIRSPGLGDTAMYLCATSVGTSGGYEQYFGPGTRLTVT.

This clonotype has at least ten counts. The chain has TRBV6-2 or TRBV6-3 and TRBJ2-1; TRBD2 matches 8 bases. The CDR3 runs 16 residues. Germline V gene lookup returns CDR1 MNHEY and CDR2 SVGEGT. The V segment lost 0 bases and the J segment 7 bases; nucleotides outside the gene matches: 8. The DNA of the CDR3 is TGTGCCAGCAGTTACTCGTGGACTAGCCCTTTAAATGAGCAGTTCTTC. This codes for CASSYSWTSPLNEQFF.

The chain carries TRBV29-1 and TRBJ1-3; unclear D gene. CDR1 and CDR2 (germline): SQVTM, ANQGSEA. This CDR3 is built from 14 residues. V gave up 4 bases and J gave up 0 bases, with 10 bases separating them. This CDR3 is CSVVRDTSGNTIYF. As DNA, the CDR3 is TGCAGCGTTGTGAGAGATACCTCTGGAAACACCATATATTTT.

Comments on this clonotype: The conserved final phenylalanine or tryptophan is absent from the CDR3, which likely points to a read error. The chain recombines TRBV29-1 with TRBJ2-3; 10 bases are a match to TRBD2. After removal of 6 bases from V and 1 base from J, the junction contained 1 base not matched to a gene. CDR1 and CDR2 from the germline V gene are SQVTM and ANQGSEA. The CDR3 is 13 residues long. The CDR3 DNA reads TGCAGCGTGGGGACTAGCGGCACAGATACGCAGTATTAT. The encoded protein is CSVGTSGTDTQYY.

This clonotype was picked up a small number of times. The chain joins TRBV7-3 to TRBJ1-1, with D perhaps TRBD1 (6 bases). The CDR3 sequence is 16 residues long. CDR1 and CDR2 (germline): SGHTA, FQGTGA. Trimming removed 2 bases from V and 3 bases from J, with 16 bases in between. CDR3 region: CASSLGDRLGHTEAFF. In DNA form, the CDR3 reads TGTGCCAGCAGCTTAGGAGACAGGTTGGGGCACACTGAAGCTTTCTTT.

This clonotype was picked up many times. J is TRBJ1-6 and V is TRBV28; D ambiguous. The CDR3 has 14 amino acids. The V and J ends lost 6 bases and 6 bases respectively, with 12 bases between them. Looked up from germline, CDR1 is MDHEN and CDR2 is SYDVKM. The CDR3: CASRILSINSPLHF. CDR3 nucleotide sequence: TGTGCCAGCAGGATCCTTTCTATTAATTCACCCCTCCACTTT.

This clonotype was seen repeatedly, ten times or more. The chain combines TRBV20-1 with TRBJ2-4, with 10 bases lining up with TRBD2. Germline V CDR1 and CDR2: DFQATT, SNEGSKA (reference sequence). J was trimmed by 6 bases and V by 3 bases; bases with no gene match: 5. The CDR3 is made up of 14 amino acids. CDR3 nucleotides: TGCAGTGCTAGTGAGGGACTAGCGAGAAACATTCAGTACTTC. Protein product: CSASEGLARNIQYF.

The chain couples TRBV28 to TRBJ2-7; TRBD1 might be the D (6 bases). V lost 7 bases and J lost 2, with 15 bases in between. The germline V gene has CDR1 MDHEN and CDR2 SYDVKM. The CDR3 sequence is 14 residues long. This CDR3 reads CASTPAGDTYEQYF. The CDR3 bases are TGTGCCAGCACCCCGGCCGGGGACACCTACGAGCAGTACTTC. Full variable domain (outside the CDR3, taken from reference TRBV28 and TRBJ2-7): DVKVTQSSRYLVKRTGEKVFLECVQDMDHENMFWYRQDPGLGLRLIYFSYDVKMKEKGDIPEGYSVSREKKERFSLILESASTNQTSMYLCASTPAGDTYEQYFGPGTRLTVT.

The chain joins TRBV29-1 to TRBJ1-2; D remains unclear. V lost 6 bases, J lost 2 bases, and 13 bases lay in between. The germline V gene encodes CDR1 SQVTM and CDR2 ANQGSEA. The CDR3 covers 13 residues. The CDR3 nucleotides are TGCAGCGTATTTGAAGCGGGGAACTATGGCTACACCTTC. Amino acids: CSVFEAGNYGYTF.

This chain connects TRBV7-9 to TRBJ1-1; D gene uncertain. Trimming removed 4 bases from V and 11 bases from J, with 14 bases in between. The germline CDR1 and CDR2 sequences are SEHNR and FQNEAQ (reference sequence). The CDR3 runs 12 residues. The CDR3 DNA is TGTGCCAGCAGCTACGGCCCAGTTGAGGCTTTCTTT. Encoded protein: CASSYGPVEAFF. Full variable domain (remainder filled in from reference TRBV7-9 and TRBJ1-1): DTGVSQNPRHKITKRGQNVTFRCDPISEHNRLYWYRQTLGQGPEFLTYFQNEAQLEKSRLLSDRFSAERPKGSFSTLEIQRTEQGDSAMYLCASSYGPVEAFFGQGTRLTVV.

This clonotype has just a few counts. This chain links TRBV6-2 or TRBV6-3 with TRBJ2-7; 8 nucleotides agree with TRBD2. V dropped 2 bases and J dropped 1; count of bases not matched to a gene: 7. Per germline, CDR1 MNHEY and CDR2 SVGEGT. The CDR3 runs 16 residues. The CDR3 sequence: CASSYRRGGGSYEQYF. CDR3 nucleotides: TGTGCCAGCAGTTACCGCCGGGGGGGCGGATCCTACGAGCAGTACTTC.

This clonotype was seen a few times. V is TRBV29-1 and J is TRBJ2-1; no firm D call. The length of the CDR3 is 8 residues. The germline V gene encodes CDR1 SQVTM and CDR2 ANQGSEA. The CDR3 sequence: CPTSRPFF. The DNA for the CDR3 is TGCCCTACCTCGAGGCCGTTCTTC.

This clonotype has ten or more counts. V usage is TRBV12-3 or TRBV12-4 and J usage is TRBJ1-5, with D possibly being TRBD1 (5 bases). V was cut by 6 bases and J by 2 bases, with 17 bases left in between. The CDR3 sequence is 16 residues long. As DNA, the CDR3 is TGTGCCAGCAGCCATACTTGGGGGACTGGCAATCAGCCCCAGCATTTT. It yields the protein CASSHTWGTGNQPQHF.